These 3 T cell receptor beta chains were sequenced from one sample in a study of T cell responses to AZD1222 COVID-19 vaccine. Data came from immunoSEQ multiplex PCR; TCRdb stores just in-frame clones and leaves some out. The data contain almost 70,000 clones, around four fifths of them seen just once; the ten biggest clones take up approximately 23%. The sequences come from peripheral blood, collected 28 days after the second AZD1222 dose. These receptors all come from an adult who received the AZD1222 COVID-19 vaccine.

The J gene is TRBJ2-5, the V gene TRBV6-5, with D maybe TRBD2 (6 bases). CDR1 and CDR2 (germline): MNHEY, SVGAGI. The V and J ends lost 2 bases and 4 bases respectively, with 8 bases between them. The CDR3 contains 13 residues. The CDR3, as DNA: TGTGCCAGCAGTTACGGGGGAGGAGAGACCCAGTACTTC. This codes for CASSYGGGETQYF.

This sequence joins TRBV10-3 and TRBJ2-3; D uncertain. Trimming took 6 bases from V and 0 from J, leaving 13 bases between them. The V gene's germline CDR1 is ENHRY and CDR2 SYGVKD. This CDR3 comprises 15 residues. The CDR3 is CAISWAGDSTDTQYF. The CDR3 DNA sequence: TGTGCCATCAGCTGGGCTGGCGACAGCACAGATACGCAGTATTTT.

The rearrangement links TRBV19 to TRBJ2-1, with 9 bases matching TRBD1. CDR1 and CDR2 (germline): LNHDA, SQIVND (reference sequence). The junction had 13 bases not matched to a gene; V was cut back by 6 bases and J by 7 bases. This CDR3 is built from 16 residues. In DNA form, the CDR3 reads TGTGCCAGTAGCCCCCCCGGGACAGGGAGGAAGAATGAGCAGTTCTTC. This sequence encodes CASSPPGTGRKNEQFF.